Listed below are T cell receptor beta chains from one sample, sequenced in a study of blood T cell repertoires in COVID-19. Sequenced by immunoSEQ multiplex PCR; TCRdb stores in-frame clones only, minus some. The sample gives about 250,000 clones, about 70% of which show up once; around 3.2% is in the top ten. Material: peripheral blood. These receptors were collected from a woman older than 75 with acute or convalescent COVID-19. Each CDR3 is given with its conserved first and last residue.

CDR3 protein,J gene,V gene
CASSYSREIGETQYF,TRBJ2-5,TRBV6-2/TRBV6-3
CSAGGRAEQYF,TRBJ2-7,TRBV20-1
CASSLEVGGVYNEQFF,TRBJ2-1,TRBV5-4
CASGAGLYEQYF,TRBJ2-7,TRBV6-5
CASSVVDRGPKNIQYF,TRBJ2-4,TRBV9
CTSSQSGEREEADTQYF,TRBJ2-3,TRBV1
CASSYGGLSYNEQFF,TRBJ2-1,TRBV6-5
CASSGTGNIQYF,TRBJ2-4,TRBV3-1/TRBV3-2
CASSQTQGPYEQYF,TRBJ2-7,TRBV7-2
CASQTGSTNTEAFF,TRBJ1-1,TRBV6-5
CASSPGTLRGNTIYF,TRBJ1-3,TRBV5-1
CASSLAGDYNSPLHF,TRBJ1-6,TRBV5-1
CASSLGGQGRRSPLHF,TRBJ1-6,TRBV5-4
CASSQAPGLAGQETQYF,TRBJ2-5,TRBV4-1
CASSRNRDYGYTF,TRBJ1-2,TRBV5-4
CASSLITGQGDTGELFF,TRBJ2-2,TRBV5-1
CASSLGAGGGDYGYTF,TRBJ1-2,TRBV5-1
CASSVVGGAPDTQYF,TRBJ2-3,TRBV9
CASSLWGRAGNTIYF,TRBJ1-3,TRBV28
CASSLRSELFF,TRBJ2-2,TRBV12-3/TRBV12-4
CASSLVPGNYGYTF,TRBJ1-2,TRBV5-1
CASSLAGGYGYTF,TRBJ1-2,TRBV5-1
CASRVQYTGELFF,TRBJ2-2,TRBV2
CASSLDGRGPASGAFF,TRBJ1-1,TRBV13
CASSETGDQPQHF,TRBJ1-5,TRBV2
CASSQDPDSPLHF,TRBJ1-6,TRBV4-2
CASSFQQTQETQYF,TRBJ2-5,TRBV6-5
CASSTSGLDEKLFF,TRBJ1-4,TRBV28
CASSQQGYNEQFF,TRBJ2-1,TRBV7-3
CASSLGQAAGNTIYF,TRBJ1-3,TRBV5-5
CATSDSGTGKETQYF,TRBJ2-5,TRBV24-1
CASTSGQGAGGSNQPQHF,TRBJ1-5,TRBV19
CATYNPGETQYF,TRBJ2-5,TRBV5-1
CASSRPGDSYEQYF,TRBJ2-7,TRBV6-5
CASSQVDIQETQYF,TRBJ2-5,TRBV3-1/TRBV3-2
CASSQGPGTSGSNEQFF,TRBJ2-1,TRBV4-1
CASSQGGDRIHTEAFF,TRBJ1-1,TRBV4-1